Included here is one TCR beta chain sequence, with context. What antigen it recognizes has not been identified. No per-base quality is available; no much larger clone lies one base away. Interpreted using the paper, the treatment or condition label stands for: 15 to 20 received Ad26.COV2.S at low or high dose, single or two shots; 5 received placebo; per-sample allocation not given. Repertoires of vaccine and placebo recipients were sequenced from samples collected on day 63 after the first injection. Cohort 1b enrolled around 24 adults aged 18-55 years at a single site in Boston, USA, between 29 July and 7 August 2020. Ad26.COV2.S was a replication-incompetent adenovirus type 26 vector expressing a prefusion-stabilized SARS-CoV-2 spike protein from the original Wuhan strain. CDR1 is given as SGHTA and CDR2 as FQGNSA, both from the germline V gene. CDR3 length: 16 amino acids, cysteine to phenylalanine. Just the 48-base CDR3 DNA is kept, in frame starting at base 1. The V end loses 5 bases and the J end loses 3 bases, and a stretch of 14 bases separates them.

This record belongs to a study of Ad26.COV2.S vaccination and SARS-CoV-2 variants (dated by TCRdb to about 2021). Broadly, across the study: Donors in the vaccine arm were drawn from COV1001, a phase I-IIa trial of Ad26.COV2.S in healthy adults that was multicentre, randomized, double-blind and placebo-controlled. Trial participants were randomized into five groups of five, in which low-dose or high-dose Ad26.COV2.S was given once or twice, or placebo was given on both occasions. TCRbeta repertoire sequencing served as the tool for gauging how specific and how broad the SARS-CoV-2-reactive T cell receptors were following Ad26.COV2.S vaccination. Investigators remained blinded to trial group allocation during experiments and outcome assessment. A total of approximately 30 samples were included in the TCR-sequenced set, comprising approximately 20 Ad26.COV2.S vaccine recipients, 5 placebo recipients and 8 SARS-CoV-2 convalescent individuals. Ad26.COV2.S was administered intramuscularly at 5 x 10^10 or 1 x 10^11 viral particles, either as a single shot or as two shots given 56 days apart.

The immunoSEQ Assay was used to sequence TCRbeta CDR3 regions. After extraction, genomic DNA underwent amplification by bias-controlled multiplex PCR, followed by high-throughput sequencing. The study's processing was this. To quantify the absolute abundance of each unique TCRbeta CDR3 region, sequences were collapsed and filtered. T cell fraction was estimated by normalizing TCRbeta template counts to usable DNA, which was measured by amplifying reference genes present in all nucleated cells. Repertoire TCRs were annotated as SARS-CoV-2-specific when V gene, CDR3 amino acid sequence and J gene were exactly matched to a known reactive TCR set. The reference SARS-CoV-2 TCR set came from MIRA and was filtered for enrichment in COVID-19-positive ImmuneCODE repertoires, removing public or cross-reactive TCRs. Based on the MIRA antigens, annotated TCRs were further analysed at the level of specific ORF or position within ORF. Breadth was defined as the number of annotated unique rearrangements divided by the total number of unique productive rearrangements, and depth was defined as the summed frequency of the annotated unique rearrangements. Two-sided Wilcoxon rank-sum tests were applied when comparing TCR breadth between groups. The source is immuneACCESS, and TCRdb retained only in-frame sequences with V and J called. Part of the clones is not carried over; for the studies checked, unresolved V genes explain less than half of this, and the remainder is unexplained. V, J and clone size are taken as reported in that table, and D and trimming were inferred from the DNA itself. This sample lists 300,000 to 400,000 clones; around 87% were detected once. Clones ranked in the top ten supply about 3.4% of the sample.

Paper-wide results and their limitations: The study lacked the statistical power to compare responses across vaccine doses or regimens. Non-spike TCR breadth was comparable between vaccine and placebo recipients, consistent with the vaccine containing only spike. Substantial breadth of spike-specific CD8+ and CD4+ T cell responses was reported after vaccination. Compared with placebo recipients, Ad26.COV2.S recipients showed higher spike-specific TCR breadth (P = 0.0014). The authors noted that the TCR breadth and depth analyses may have underestimated total T cell responses.

This sample comprised peripheral blood, obtained in a trial of Ad26.COV2.S vaccine versus placebo. The chain is assembled from TRBV7-2 and TRBJ2-6, and the D gene may be TRBD2, 5 bases matching. The sequence came from a person aged 18 to 59 who received the Ad26.COV2.S COVID-19 vaccine or a placebo. The CDR3 amino acid sequence is: CASSPQARDGANVLTF. The nucleotide sequence is given as TGTGCCAGCAGCCCCCAGGCCCGGGATGGGGCCAACGTCCTGACTTTC.